Listed below are T cell receptor beta chains from one sample, sequenced in a study of cytomegalovirus exposure and HLA in healthy donors. The table came from immunoSEQ multiplex PCR; TCRdb's copy has only in-frame clones and leaves some out. The table records 60,000 to 75,000 clones, roughly two thirds of them present only once. The source material was PBMCs. Receptors originate from a woman aged 50 to 65 in good health and CMV-seronegative. Each CDR3 is given with its conserved first and last residue. The order of the fields is D gene, J gene, V gene, clone size, CDR3 protein, CDR3 DNA. D genes are given only for firm matches. Clone size, where shown, is once, few, many, or a class for clones that have expanded.

>TRBD1|TRBJ2-5|TRBV27|few
CASSLSRQGAYGRETQYF
TGTGCCAGCAGTTTATCCCGGCAGGGGGCATATGGTCGAGAGACCCAGTACTTC
>.|TRBJ1-2|TRBV21-1|few
CASSDRTVNYGYTF
TGTGCCAGCAGCGACCGGACAGTAAACTATGGCTACACCTTC
>.|TRBJ2-7|TRBV5-1|.
CASSLVQAAMEQYF
TGCGCCAGCTCCCTCGTACAGGCGGCAATGGAGCAGTACTTC
>.|TRBJ1-1|TRBV11-2|.
CASSVGWGIQNTEAFF
TGTGCCAGCAGCGTGGGATGGGGCATACAGAACACTGAAGCTTTCTTT
>TRBD2|TRBJ2-7|TRBV4-1|.
CASSRRAGLVYEQYF
TGCGCCAGCAGCCGAAGGGCGGGACTAGTCTACGAGCAGTACTTC
>.|TRBJ1-1|TRBV5-1|.
CASSLPGLEAFF
TGCGCCAGCAGCTTGCCCGGACTTGAAGCTTTCTTT
>TRBD2|TRBJ2-1|TRBV7-3|.
CASSLSLAGYNEQFF
TGTGCCAGCAGCTTATCTCTAGCGGGATACAATGAGCAGTTCTTC
>TRBD2|TRBJ2-1|TRBV18|.
CASSRGLAGEVEQFF
TGTGCCAGCTCGAGGGGCCTAGCGGGAGAGGTGGAGCAGTTCTTC
>TRBD1|TRBJ1-2|TRBV10-3|.
CAIKGQGSLGGYTF
TGTGCCATCAAGGGACAGGGCTCCCTGGGTGGCTACACCTTC
>.|TRBJ1-3|TRBV4-1|.
CASSQPVNSGNTIYF
TGCGCCAGCAGCCAACCAGTGAACTCTGGAAACACCATATATTTT
>.|TRBJ1-1|TRBV29-1|.
CSVESETEAFF
TGCAGCGTTGAGAGTGAGACTGAAGCTTTCTTT
>.|TRBJ1-2|TRBV5-6|.
CASSLVGQNYGYTF
TGTGCCAGCAGCTTGGTGGGACAAAACTATGGCTACACCTTC
>.|TRBJ1-5|TRBV18|.
CASSPAGGLSNQPQHF
TGTGCCAGCTCACCAGCGGGGGGACTTAGCAATCAGCCCCAGCATTTT
>TRBD2|TRBJ2-1|TRBV14|.
CASSQAGGESPGNEQFF
TGTGCCAGCAGCCAAGCTGGGGGGGAGTCTCCTGGGAATGAGCAGTTCTTC
>.|TRBJ2-1|TRBV18|few
CASSPRRENEQFF
TGTGCCAGCTCACCCCGTAGGGAGAATGAGCAGTTCTTC
>.|TRBJ1-1|TRBV25-1|.
CASSVQGRNTEAFF
TGTGCCAGCAGCGTCCAGGGGAGGAACACTGAAGCTTTCTTT
>.|TRBJ1-2|TRBV7-2|.
CASSLVPRGYGYTF
TGTGCCAGCAGCTTAGTGCCAAGGGGGTATGGCTACACCTTC
>TRBD1|TRBJ2-5|TRBV5-6|few
CASSDRDRGGETQYF
TGTGCCAGCAGCGACCGGGACAGGGGGGGGGAGACCCAGTACTTC
>.|TRBJ1-1|TRBV4-3|few
CASSRLGGRTEAFF
TGCGCCAGCAGTAGGTTGGGGGGGCGAACTGAAGCTTTCTTT
>TRBD1|TRBJ2-7|TRBV7-3|.
CASSLMGQRSDEQYF
TGTGCCAGCAGCTTAATGGGACAGCGCTCGGACGAGCAGTACTTC
>TRBD1|TRBJ2-7|TRBV5-1|.
CASSLPGTAPRAYEQYF
TGCGCCAGCAGCTTGCCCGGGACAGCGCCAAGGGCCTACGAGCAGTACTTC
>.|TRBJ2-1|TRBV7-9|.
CASSLDTWDEQFF
TGTGCCAGCAGCTTGGACACCTGGGATGAGCAGTTCTTC
>.|TRBJ2-7|TRBV2|few
CASNREYSYEQYF
TGTGCCAGCAACAGGGAGTACTCCTACGAGCAGTACTTC
>.|TRBJ2-7|TRBV18|.
CASSPSYYEQYF
TGTGCCAGCTCACCCTCCTACTACGAGCAGTACTTC
>TRBD1|TRBJ1-1|TRBV28|.
CASSVTGDWGTEAFF
TGTGCCAGCAGTGTGACAGGGGACTGGGGCACTGAAGCTTTCTTT
>TRBD1|TRBJ2-6|TRBV5-1|.
CASSLVGGPGANVLTF
TGCGCCAGCAGCTTGGTAGGGGGCCCAGGGGCCAACGTCCTGACTTTC
>TRBD2|TRBJ2-7|TRBV4-3|.
CSRGERYEQYF
TGCAGCCGGGGGGAGCGGTACGAGCAGTACTTC
>TRBD2|TRBJ2-7|TRBV27|few
CASSSLAGGREQYF
TGTGCCAGCAGTTCCCTAGCGGGAGGCAGAGAGCAGTACTTC
>.|TRBJ2-7|TRBV12-5|.
CASGYPGLIYEQYF
TGTGCTAGTGGTTATCCCGGACTAATCTACGAGCAGTACTTC
>.|TRBJ1-1|TRBV15|.
CATSKLTEAFF
TGTGCCACCAGCAAGCTCACTGAAGCTTTCTTT
>.|TRBJ2-1|TRBV9|few
CASSVGSSRGQFF
TGTGCCAGCAGCGTAGGTTCTAGCAGGGGGCAGTTCTTC
>.|TRBJ1-2|TRBV25-1|few
CASSEPLGDYGYTF
TGTGCCAGCAGTGAGCCCCTCGGGGACTATGGCTACACCTTC
>.|TRBJ1-2|TRBV28|.
CASRLGHSYGYTF
TGTGCCAGCAGGCTAGGACACAGCTATGGCTACACCTTC
>TRBD1|TRBJ1-5|TRBV2|.
CASRSTGIINQPQHF
TGTGCCAGCAGATCGACAGGGATTATCAATCAGCCCCAGCATTTT
>.|TRBJ2-1|TRBV10-1|.
CASSERRAAQPEQFF
TGCGCCAGCAGTGAGCGCAGGGCCGCGCAGCCTGAGCAGTTCTTC
>.|TRBJ1-2|TRBV7-2|.
CASSLVGVLSGYTF
TGTGCCAGCAGCTTAGTCGGGGTACTCTCTGGCTACACCTTC
>TRBD2|TRBJ2-7|TRBV10-1|.
CASSPTGGSIKQYF
TGCGCCAGCAGCCCCACCGGCGGGAGCATCAAGCAGTACTTC
>TRBD1|TRBJ2-5|TRBV10-3|.
CAISAPHPGQGGETQYF
TGTGCCATCAGTGCCCCTCACCCGGGACAGGGGGGAGAGACCCAGTACTTC
>TRBD1|TRBJ1-2|TRBV6-5|.
CASSYPLGTGVYGYTF
TGTGCCAGCAGTTACCCTCTGGGGACAGGGGTTTATGGCTACACCTTC
>.|TRBJ1-5|TRBV12-5|.
CASGFGGSSNQPQHF
TGTGCTAGTGGTTTTGGGGGGTCTAGCAATCAGCCCCAGCATTTT
>TRBD1|TRBJ1-1|TRBV28|.
CASSKGGAYTEAFF
TGTGCCAGCAGTAAAGGGGGCGCGTATACTGAAGCTTTCTTT
>.|TRBJ2-7|TRBV9|.
CASSVAGDPLGEQYF
TGTGCCAGCAGCGTAGCGGGGGATCCCCTCGGCGAGCAGTACTTC
>.|TRBJ2-7|TRBV28|.
CASSLAGLYEQYF
TGTGCCAGCAGTTTAGCGGGACTTTACGAGCAGTACTTC
>.|TRBJ1-2|TRBV7-9|.
CASSLAESRGYTF
TGTGCCAGCAGCTTAGCGGAATCCAGGGGCTACACCTTC
>.|TRBJ2-7|TRBV28|.
CASSPGDRTYEQYF
TGTGCCAGCAGCCCAGGGGACCGAACCTACGAGCAGTACTTC
>.|TRBJ1-1|TRBV25-1|.
CASSAGAGYTEAFF
TGTGCCAGCAGCGCTGGGGCGGGGTACACTGAAGCTTTCTTT
>TRBD2|TRBJ2-1|TRBV5-4|.
CASSLVAGGRANEQFF
TGTGCCAGCAGCTTGGTAGCGGGAGGTCGAGCTAATGAGCAGTTCTTC
>.|TRBJ1-5|TRBV10-3|.
CAISESITKRDNQPQHF
TGTGCCATCAGTGAGTCGATTACGAAGAGGGACAATCAGCCCCAGCATTTT
>TRBD1|TRBJ2-1|TRBV4-3|few
CASSQEIGTGGYNEQFF
TGCGCCAGCAGCCAAGAAATCGGGACAGGGGGCTACAATGAGCAGTTCTTC
>TRBD1|TRBJ1-2|TRBV25-1|.
CASSRRGHGYTF
TGTGCCAGCAGTAGGAGGGGGCATGGCTACACCTTC
>.|TRBJ2-7|TRBV5-5|.
CASSLGFSLGRGEQYF
TGTGCCAGCAGCTTGGGGTTTAGCCTAGGACGGGGAGAGCAGTACTTC
>TRBD1|TRBJ2-5|TRBV25-1|few
CASSGQGVETQYF
TGTGCCAGCAGTGGACAGGGGGTAGAGACCCAGTACTTC
>.|TRBJ2-7|TRBV9|.
CASGQQRVRGEQYF
TGTGCCAGCGGCCAGCAGCGAGTACGAGGCGAGCAGTACTTC
>TRBD2|TRBJ2-5|TRBV10-3|.
CAISEGSGSSHQETQYF
TGTGCCATCAGTGAAGGGAGCGGGAGTTCCCACCAAGAGACCCAGTACTTC
>TRBD2|TRBJ2-7|TRBV7-2|.
CASSLLGLAGGYEQYF
TGTGCCAGCAGCCTACTGGGACTAGCGGGAGGATACGAGCAGTACTTC
>.|TRBJ1-5|TRBV28|many
CASTLRSGLANQPQHF
TGTGCCAGCACCCTAAGGTCAGGGCTCGCTAATCAGCCCCAGCATTTT
>.|TRBJ1-2|TRBV5-4|.
CASSLNLQFYGYTF
TGTGCCAGCAGCTTGAATCTGCAGTTCTATGGCTACACCTTC
>.|TRBJ1-1|TRBV7-2|few
CASSNQGNTEAFF
TGTGCCAGCAGCAACCAGGGGAACACTGAAGCTTTCTTT
>.|TRBJ2-4|TRBV4-2|.
CAISQVSAMGVAKNIQYF
TGTGCCATCAGCCAAGTGTCCGCGATGGGCGTAGCCAAAAACATTCAGTACTTC